This T cell receptor (beta chain) was sequenced for a study of CD8 T cells in Susac syndrome. Study-level points and caveats: Clonal expansion was not observed in the Susac syndrome CD4+ T cell repertoires.

Comment on this clonotype: The antigen is undetermined. An end of the junction differs from the germline gene, which may be a read error.

With random hexamers, roughly 0.45 to 1 ug RNA was reverse transcribed. It was immunoSEQ multiplex PCR that amplified TCR beta CDR3 across 54 Vbeta and 13 Jbeta. MiXCR, applied by TCRdb to the immunoSEQ multiplex PCR reads, yields one record per CDR3 protein. Altogether tens of thousands of distinct CDR3 sequences are present, 85% to 95% being singletons, with the ten largest covering roughly 0.3%. CD8+ and CD4+ T cells circulating in blood were sequenced for TCR beta. Under recently defined diagnostic criteria, the patients with Susac syndrome qualified as having definite or probable disease. The clonotype comes from a human donor with Susac syndrome. Sequencing was done on a sample of CD4+ T cells from PBMCs.

The CDR3 is CASSQGENTATQYF. For the CDR3, the DNA is TGTGCCAGCAGCCAAGGCGAAAATACAGCTACGCAGTATTTT. The rearrangement links TRBV3-1 to TRBJ2-3; the D is unclear. The CDR3 consists of 14 residues. Germline loops: CDR1 LGHDT, CDR2 YNNKEL (reference sequence).